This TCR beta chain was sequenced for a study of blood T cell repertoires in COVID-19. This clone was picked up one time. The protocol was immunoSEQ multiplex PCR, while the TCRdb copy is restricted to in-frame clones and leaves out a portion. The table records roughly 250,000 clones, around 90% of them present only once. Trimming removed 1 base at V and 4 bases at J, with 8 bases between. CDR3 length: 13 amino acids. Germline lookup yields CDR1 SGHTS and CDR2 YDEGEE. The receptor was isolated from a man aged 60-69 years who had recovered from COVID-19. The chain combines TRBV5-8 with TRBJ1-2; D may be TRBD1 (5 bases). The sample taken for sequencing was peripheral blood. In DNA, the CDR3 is TGTGCCAGCAGCTTGCGGGGGAGCTATGGCTACACCTTC. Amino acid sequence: CASSLRGSYGYTF.